Listed below are T cell receptor beta chains from one sample, sequenced in a study of neurological immune-mediated disorders. Each CDR3 protein is one row after TCRdb ran MiXCR on the 5' RACE reads. The data show roughly 100,000 distinct CDR3 sequences, around 3.3% seen once. The source material was PBMCs. These receptor sequences come from a woman younger than 30 with multiple sclerosis. Each CDR3 is given with its conserved first and last residue. The D gene is left open where the match is weak. Clone sizes are given selectively: once, few, many, or a class where the clone is expanded.

d_call j_call clone_size v_call cdr3_length cdr3_aa cdr3_nt
. TRBJ1-2 many TRBV4-1 16 CASSQDPDRANYGYTF TGCGCCAGCAGCCAAGACCCGGACCGAGCTAACTATGGCTACACCTTC
. TRBJ1-1 many TRBV6-6 15 CASSYSPGLGAEAFF TGTGCCAGCAGTTACTCCCCGGGTCTGGGCGCTGAAGCTTTCTTT
TRBD2 TRBJ2-1 many TRBV5-1 16 CASSLGTSGGTVEQFF TGCGCCAGCAGCTTGGGGACTAGCGGGGGAACAGTTGAGCAGTTCTTC
. TRBJ2-7 many TRBV5-1 15 CASSSDRGPYYEQYF TGCGCCAGCAGCTCGGATAGGGGTCCATACTACGAGCAGTACTTC
TRBD1 TRBJ1-1 many TRBV20-1 13 CSARGQGTTEAFF TGCAGTGCTAGAGGACAGGGGACCACTGAAGCTTTCTTT
. TRBJ2-3 many TRBV7-2 15 CASSFGGGAADTQYF TGTGCCAGCAGCTTTGGAGGGGGGGCCGCAGATACGCAGTATTTT
. TRBJ2-3 many TRBV5-1 15 CASSLYSEGSDTQYF TGCGCCAGCAGCTTGTACTCGGAGGGGTCAGATACGCAGTATTTT
TRBD1 TRBJ1-5 many TRBV5-5 13 CASSPTGSQPQHF TGTGCCAGCAGCCCGACAGGGAGTCAGCCCCAGCATTTT
TRBD1 TRBJ1-1 many TRBV12-3/TRBV12-4 14 CASSLWSGGVEAFF TGTGCCAGCAGTTTATGGTCAGGGGGAGTTGAAGCTTTCTTT
TRBD2 TRBJ2-5 many TRBV27 16 CASSLPFTSGRETQYF TGTGCCAGCAGTTTACCTTTTACTAGCGGTAGGGAGACCCAGTACTTC
TRBD2 TRBJ2-1 medium-sized TRBV12-3/TRBV12-4 20 CASSLHVLGRLDGRFQPQFF TGTGCCAGCAGTTTACATGTTTTGGGGCGTTTGGACGGGAGGTTTCAGCCGCAGTTCTTC
. TRBJ2-1 many TRBV10-3 15 CAISEPRDRYNEQFF TGTGCCATCAGTGAGCCCCGGGACCGCTACAATGAGCAGTTCTTC
. TRBJ1-3 few TRBV11-2 11 CASSTGKTIYF TGTGCCAGCAGCACGGGAAAAACCATATATTTT
. TRBJ2-3 many TRBV9 14 CASSPSRSTDTQYF TGTGCCAGCAGCCCCTCAAGGAGCACAGATACGCAGTATTTT
. TRBJ2-2 many TRBV12-3/TRBV12-4 14 CASEPGMNTGELFF TGTGCCAGTGAACCAGGGATGAACACCGGGGAGCTGTTTTTT
. TRBJ1-2 many TRBV12-3/TRBV12-4 15 CASSTATDSNYGYTF TGTGCCAGCAGCACTGCGACAGATTCTAACTATGGCTACACCTTC
. TRBJ2-4 many TRBV4-3 14 CASSHAHGSVIQYF TGCGCCAGCAGCCACGCTCACGGGTCGGTCATTCAGTACTTC
. TRBJ2-3 many TRBV12-3/TRBV12-4 14 CASGPLGRADTQYF TGTGCCAGCGGCCCTCTCGGGAGAGCAGATACGCAGTATTTT
. TRBJ1-6 many TRBV20-1 15 CSAREGTLYNSPLHF TGCAGTGCTAGAGAAGGAACGCTTTATAATTCACCCCTCCACTTT
. TRBJ1-1 many TRBV7-2 15 CASSLVGRGGTEAFF TGTGCCAGCAGCTTAGTTGGCAGGGGCGGAACTGAAGCTTTCTTT
. TRBJ2-1 . TRBV18 15 CASSPPGGRHNEQFF TGTGCCAGCTCACCACCGGGCGGCCGTCACAATGAGCAGTTCTTC
TRBD1 TRBJ2-7 many TRBV12-3/TRBV12-4 14 CASRRQGSSYEQYF TGTGCCAGCAGAAGACAGGGGAGCTCCTACGAGCAGTACTTC
TRBD2 TRBJ2-5 few TRBV6-6 14 CASSWGLAQETQYF TGTGCCAGCAGCTGGGGACTAGCTCAAGAGACCCAGTACTTC
. TRBJ1-4 many TRBV20-1 13 CSALARGVEKLFF TGCAGTGCTCTGGCCAGGGGAGTAGAAAAACTGTTTTTT
. TRBJ2-1 many TRBV27 12 CASSLGGREQFF TGTGCCAGCAGTTTAGGGGGGCGGGAGCAGTTCTTC
TRBD2 TRBJ2-3 many TRBV7-2 16 CASSLGTSGSEDTQYF TGTGCCAGCAGCTTAGGGACTAGCGGGAGTGAAGATACGCAGTATTTT
. TRBJ2-7 many TRBV25-1 12 CASSDVGGEQYF TGTGCCAGCAGTGACGTTGGGGGCGAGCAGTACTTC
. TRBJ2-2 many TRBV4-2 17 CASSQDRVGVNTGELFF TGTGCCAGCAGCCAAGATCGGGTAGGAGTGAACACCGGGGAGCTGTTTTTT
. TRBJ1-2 many TRBV18 14 CASSVTAGFYGYTF TGTGCCAGCTCAGTAACAGCGGGGTTCTATGGCTACACCTTC
. TRBJ1-2 many TRBV7-9 14 CASSNLGGADGYTF TGTGCCAGCAGCAATCTGGGGGGGGCAGATGGCTACACCTTC
TRBD1 TRBJ1-2 . TRBV7-2 16 CASSLVAGQGDYGYTF TGTGCCAGCAGCTTAGTTGCTGGACAGGGGGACTATGGCTACACCTTC
TRBD1 TRBJ1-1 many TRBV20-1 17 CSARAFLGGERNTEAFF TGCAGTGCTAGAGCTTTTTTAGGGGGCGAGAGAAACACTGAAGCTTTCTTT
. TRBJ2-7 . TRBV12-3/TRBV12-4 12 CDSSIGPYEQYF TGTGACAGCAGTATCGGACCCTACGAGCAGTACTTC
. TRBJ1-5 many TRBV12-5 15 CASGLVEMGVQPQHF TGTGCTAGTGGTTTGGTAGAAATGGGGGTACAGCCCCAGCATTTT
. TRBJ2-3 many TRBV4-1 13 CASSQVLGATQYF TGCGCCAGCAGCCAAGTCCTTGGAGCTACGCAGTATTTT
. TRBJ1-5 many TRBV4-3 15 CASSQDLSPGQPQHF TGCGCCAGCAGCCAAGATCTGAGCCCAGGTCAGCCCCAGCATTTT
. TRBJ1-1 many TRBV20-1 13 CSVTGFDGTEAFF TGCAGTGTCACAGGGTTCGACGGCACTGAAGCTTTCTTT
. TRBJ1-1 many TRBV20-1 13 CSAAAIGNTEAFF TGCAGTGCAGCCGCGATTGGGAACACTGAAGCTTTCTTT
. TRBJ2-2 few TRBV12-3/TRBV12-4 14 CASGRRGDTGELFF TGTGCCAGCGGCCGGCGTGGGGACACCGGGGAGCTGTTTTTT
TRBD1 TRBJ2-5 many TRBV12-5 13 CASGPGQQETQYF TGTGCTAGTGGTCCGGGACAGCAAGAGACCCAGTACTTC
. TRBJ2-7 few TRBV12-3/TRBV12-4 14 CASTDSTSSKEQYF TGTGCCAGCACCGACTCGACTAGTTCCAAAGAGCAGTACTTC
TRBD1 TRBJ2-5 many TRBV20-1 14 CSATTRQGQETQYF TGCAGTGCTACTACCCGACAGGGTCAAGAGACCCAGTACTTC
. TRBJ2-3 many TRBV7-9 14 CASSPLLPSNTQYF TGTGCCAGCAGCCCTCTCCTCCCGTCAAATACGCAGTATTTT
. TRBJ2-7 many TRBV7-9 12 CASSPLGAEQYF TGTGCCAGCAGCCCTCTAGGGGCCGAGCAGTACTTC
TRBD1 TRBJ1-1 many TRBV5-1 13 CASSLEGTAEAFF TGCGCCAGCAGCTTGGAAGGGACAGCTGAAGCTTTCTTT
TRBD2 TRBJ2-7 many TRBV20-1 11 CSATREGWKYF TGCAGTGCGACGCGGGAGGGCTGGAAGTACTTC
. TRBJ1-2 many TRBV5-1 15 CASSLGSTGDYGYTF TGCGCCAGCAGCTTGGGATCAACAGGCGACTATGGCTACACCTTC
TRBD2 TRBJ2-7 many TRBV27 14 CASITSGARRGQYF TGTGCCAGCATCACTAGCGGGGCCCGGCGAGGGCAGTACTTC
TRBD1 TRBJ1-5 many TRBV9 13 CASSTGADQPQHF TGTGCCAGCTCGACAGGGGCAGATCAGCCCCAGCATTTT
TRBD2 TRBJ2-5 many TRBV20-1 15 CSAEGLAGVQETQYF TGCAGTGCTGAGGGGCTAGCGGGAGTACAAGAGACCCAGTACTTC